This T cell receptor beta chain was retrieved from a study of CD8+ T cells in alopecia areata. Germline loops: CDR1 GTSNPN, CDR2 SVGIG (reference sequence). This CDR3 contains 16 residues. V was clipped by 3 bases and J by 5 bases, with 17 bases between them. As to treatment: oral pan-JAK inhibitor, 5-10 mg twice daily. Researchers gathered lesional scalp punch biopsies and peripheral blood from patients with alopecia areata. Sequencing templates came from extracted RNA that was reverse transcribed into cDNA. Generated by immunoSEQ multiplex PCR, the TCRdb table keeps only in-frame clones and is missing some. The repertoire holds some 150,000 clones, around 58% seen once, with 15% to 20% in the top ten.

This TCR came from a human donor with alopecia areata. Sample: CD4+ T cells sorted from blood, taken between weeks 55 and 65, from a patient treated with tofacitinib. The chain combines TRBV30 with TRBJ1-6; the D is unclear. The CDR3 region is CAWSRIWEMNNSPLHF. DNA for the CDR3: TGTGCCTGGAGCCGAATTTGGGAGATGAATAATTCACCCCTCCACTTT.